The 20 T cell receptor beta chains below come from one sample, sequenced in a study of shared clonotypes between healthy human individuals. Method: immunoSEQ multiplex PCR; TCRdb's copy keeps in-frame clones and lacks some. The sample lists more than 550,000 clones, around 90% occurring once. Input material: memory CD8+ T cells from PBMCs. Subset described: CD45RO+ cells pooled with CCR7-negative TemRA cells. These receptors were taken from a man aged 18 to 30 in good health. Some clones in this sample may be carry-over from other donors' samples.

The CDR3: CASSLGSAPQTQYF. Here the CDR3 DNA reads TGTGCCAGCAGCTTGGGCAGCGCCCCTCAGACCCAGTACTTC. V gene TRBV5-6 combines with J gene TRBJ2-5; no definite D call. The germline gives CDR1 SGHDT, CDR2 YYEEEE. Trimming took off 0 bases at V and 6 bases at J, with 12 bases between the two ends. This CDR3 spans 14 amino acids.

The chain carries TRBV28 and TRBJ2-6; D possibly corresponds to TRBD1 (5 bases). CDR1 and CDR2 from the germline V gene are MDHEN and SYDVKM. CDR3 length equals 18 residues. V gave up 2 bases and J gave up 2 bases, with 16 bases separating them. The CDR3, as DNA: TGTGCCAGCAGTTTAATGGCAGGGTATTTACCTGGGGCCAACGTCCTGACTTTC. Translated, it gives CASSLMAGYLPGANVLTF.

J is TRBJ2-2 and V is TRBV19; TRBD2 matches 10 bases. The CDR3 has 16 amino acids. Trimming took 6 bases from V and 6 from J; bases not matched to a gene: 10. From germline, CDR1 is LNHDA and CDR2 SQIVND (reference sequence). The CDR3 loop is CASSGLAVMGAGELFF. The CDR3 DNA follows: TGTGCCAGTAGCGGACTAGCGGTGATGGGGGCCGGGGAGCTGTTTTTT.

The chain couples TRBV6-5 to TRBJ2-5; the D gene could be TRBD1 or TRBD2 (5 bases each). This CDR3 has 13 residues. V was trimmed by 6 bases and J by 2 bases, leaving 10 bases between them. The germline V gene encodes CDR1 MNHEY and CDR2 SVGAGI. CDR3 region: CASSLGPQETQYF. DNA for the CDR3: TGTGCCAGCAGCTTGGGACCTCAAGAGACCCAGTACTTC.

The V gene is TRBV4-2, the J gene TRBJ2-7; no definite D call. The germline V and J ends were trimmed by 1 base and 4 bases, with 8 bases remaining between them. This CDR3 has 13 amino acids. Germline V lookup: CDR1 LGHNA, CDR2 YNFKEQ. DNA for the CDR3: TGTGCCAGCAGCCAAGCGCTTCTTTACGAGCAGTACTTC. Its translation: CASSQALLYEQYF.

This chain links TRBV5-1 with TRBJ2-1, with D maybe TRBD2 (5 bases). Trimming removed 2 bases from V and 0 bases from J, with 9 bases in between. CDR1 SGHRS and CDR2 YFSETQ come from the germline V gene. CDR3 length: 15 amino acids. The CDR3 DNA is TGCGCCAGCAGCTTTATCGGAGGCTCCTACAATGAGCAGTTCTTC. This translates into CASSFIGGSYNEQFF.

V and J are TRBV27 and TRBJ2-5; TRBD2 aligns across 7 bases. Germline CDR1 MNHEY, CDR2 SMNVEV (reference sequence). This CDR3 comprises 16 residues. V dropped 3 bases and J dropped 4; count of bases not matched to a gene: 11. The CDR3 coding sequence is TGTGCCAGCAGTTTTAAGGGAGGGCCGTGGGGAGAGACCCAGTACTTC. It is translated as CASSFKGGPWGETQYF.

The chain joins TRBV5-6 to TRBJ2-3; D remains ambiguous. In germline, CDR1 is SGHDT, CDR2 YYEEEE. The CDR3 consists of 12 residues. V gave up 4 bases and J gave up 6 bases, with 9 bases separating them. The CDR3, as DNA: TGTGCCAGCAGCCCCCAGGTGGATACGCAGTATTTT. This encodes CASSPQVDTQYF.

This rearrangement joins TRBV9 to TRBJ2-7, with TRBD1 matching over 9 bases. V dropped 4 bases and J dropped 2; count of bases not matched to a gene: 7. CDR3 length: 15 amino acids. Germline V lookup: CDR1 SGDLS, CDR2 YYNGEE. The CDR3, as DNA: TGTGCCAGCAGCTTGGGACAGGGTAGGACCTACGAGCAGTACTTC. This codes for CASSLGQGRTYEQYF.

V is TRBV10-3 and J is TRBJ2-2; 8 bases line up with TRBD2. With 9 bases clipped from V and 3 bases from J, the junction kept 6 bases outside the gene matches. Looked up from germline, CDR1 is ENHRY and CDR2 is SYGVKD. This CDR3 has 14 residues. CDR3 DNA: TGTGCCATTAGCGACGGGAGGGACACCGGGGAGCTGTTTTTT. Its protein product is CAISDGRDTGELFF.

The rearrangement links TRBV9 to TRBJ2-7; TRBD2 aligns across 7 bases. CDR3 length: 14 residues. In germline, CDR1 is SGDLS, CDR2 YYNGEE. V lost 4 bases, J lost 4 bases, and 8 bases stayed unmatched. In DNA, the CDR3 is TGTGCCAGCAGCCCGCCTAGCGGCCAATACGAGCAGTACTTC. This translates into CASSPPSGQYEQYF. Using reference TRBV9 and TRBJ2-7 for the parts outside the CDR3, the full variable domain is DSGVTQTPKHLITATGQRVTLRCSPRSGDLSVYWYQQSLDQGLQFLIQYYNGEERAKGNILERFSAQQFPDLHSELNLSSLELGDSALYFCASSPPSGQYEQYFGPGTRLTVT.

The rearrangement uses TRBV13 and TRBJ2-5; 7 nucleotides match TRBD1. This CDR3 is built from 14 residues. V lost 4 bases, J lost 4 bases, and 6 bases stayed unmatched. Germline CDR1 reads PRHDT; CDR2 reads FYEKMQ (reference sequence). The CDR3 is CASSYNRGGETQYF. In DNA form, the CDR3 reads TGTGCCAGCAGCTACAACAGGGGCGGAGAGACCCAGTACTTC.

The chain recombines TRBV28 with TRBJ1-1; 7 bases map to TRBD1. The junction had 4 bases not matched to a gene; V was cut back by 2 bases and J by 7 bases. Germline V CDR1 and CDR2: MDHEN, SYDVKM. This CDR3 region has 13 residues. For the CDR3, the DNA is TGTGCCAGCAGTTTAAACCCAGGGGGTGAAGCTTTCTTT. Residues: CASSLNPGGEAFF. The complete variable domain, with remaining parts taken from reference TRBV28 and TRBJ1-1, reads DVKVTQSSRYLVKRTGEKVFLECVQDMDHENMFWYRQDPGLGLRLIYFSYDVKMKEKGDIPEGYSVSREKKERFSLILESASTNQTSMYLCASSLNPGGEAFFGQGTRLTVV.

This chain joins TRBV28 and TRBJ2-7; TRBD1 matches 7 bases. CDR1 and CDR2 (germline): MDHEN, SYDVKM. The ends lost 2 bases at V and 7 bases at J; junction bases unmatched: 14. The CDR3 contains 16 residues. The CDR3 loop reads CASSLTGALGMEEQYF. Written as DNA, the CDR3 is TGTGCCAGCAGTTTAACAGGGGCCCTCGGTATGGAAGAGCAGTACTTC.

The chain has TRBV7-9 and TRBJ2-1; D is unclear. The CDR3 contains 14 residues. The germline V gene has CDR1 SEHNR and CDR2 FQNEAQ (reference sequence). V lost 5 bases, J lost 0 bases, and 8 bases lay in between. This CDR3 reads CASSPEVSYNEQFF. The CDR3 DNA is TGTGCCAGCAGCCCAGAAGTCTCCTACAATGAGCAGTTCTTC.

The table lists this clone with a few counts. V and J are TRBV27 and TRBJ1-5; D remains ambiguous. Germline V gene sequence: CDR1 MNHEY, CDR2 SMNVEV (reference sequence). The CDR3 totals 14 residues. V was trimmed by 8 bases and J by 4 bases, leaving 15 bases between them. CDR3 nucleotide sequence: TGTGCCAGCGGGGATGGGTGGGGTAATCAGCCCCAGCATTTT. Translating gives CASGDGWGNQPQHF.

This chain uses TRBV19 with TRBJ2-5, with D possibly matching TRBD1 (6 bases). Trimming took off 0 bases at V and 6 bases at J, with 17 bases between the two ends. From germline, CDR1 is LNHDA and CDR2 SQIVND (reference sequence). The CDR3 loop spans 16 amino acids. The CDR3 DNA follows: TGTGCCAGTAGTATAGATCTTGGCGAAGGGGGAAAGACCCAGTACTTC. Translation gives CASSIDLGEGGKTQYF.

This chain uses TRBV7-7 with TRBJ2-3; 7 bases agree with TRBD2. Germline V gene sequence: CDR1 SSHAT, CDR2 FNYEAQ (reference sequence). This CDR3 has 18 amino acids. J gave up 2 bases and V 2 bases, and 13 bases lay outside the gene matches. CDR3 nucleotides: TGTGCCAGCAGCTTAACGCATCGGGCTAGCGGCCTCACAGATACGCAGTATTTT. It codes for CASSLTHRASGLTDTQYF.

As concerns this clone: The same CDR3 arises from other DNA sequences in this sample as well. The chain employs TRBV2 and TRBJ2-1; TRBD2 aligns across 7 bases. Germline-derived CDR1 and CDR2 are SNHLY and FYNNEI. This CDR3 is built from 14 residues. Trimming took 4 bases from V and 2 from J; bases not matched to a gene: 2. CDR3 DNA sequence: TGTGCCAGCAGTGGGCTAGCGGCCTACAATGAGCAGTTCTTC. Translation gives CASSGLAAYNEQFF.

This clone was picked up one time. The chain uses TRBV9 and TRBJ2-2; 7 nucleotides agree with TRBD2. Germline V CDR1 and CDR2: SGDLS, YYNGEE. This CDR3 spans 16 amino acids. The ends lost 4 bases at V and 8 bases at J; junction bases unmatched: 14. The DNA for the CDR3 is TGTGCCAGCAGCCCCGGCTGGGGCGGGAGAGTTGGGGAGCTGTTTTTT. Its protein product is CASSPGWGGRVGELFF. Using reference TRBV9 and TRBJ2-2 for the parts outside the CDR3, the full variable domain is DSGVTQTPKHLITATGQRVTLRCSPRSGDLSVYWYQQSLDQGLQFLIQYYNGEERAKGNILERFSAQQFPDLHSELNLSSLELGDSALYFCASSPGWGGRVGELFFGEGSRLTVL.